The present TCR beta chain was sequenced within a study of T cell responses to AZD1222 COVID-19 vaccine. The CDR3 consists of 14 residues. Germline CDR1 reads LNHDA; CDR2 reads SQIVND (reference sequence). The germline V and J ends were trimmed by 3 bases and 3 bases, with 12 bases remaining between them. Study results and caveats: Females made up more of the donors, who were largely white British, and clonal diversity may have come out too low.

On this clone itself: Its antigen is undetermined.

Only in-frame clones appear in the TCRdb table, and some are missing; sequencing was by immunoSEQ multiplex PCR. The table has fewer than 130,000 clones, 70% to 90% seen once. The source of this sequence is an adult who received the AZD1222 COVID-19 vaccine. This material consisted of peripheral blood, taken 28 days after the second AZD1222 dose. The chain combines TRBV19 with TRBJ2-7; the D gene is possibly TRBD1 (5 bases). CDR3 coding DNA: TGTGCCAGTAGTATGATGGCAGGGAACTACGAGCAGTACTTC. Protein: CASSMMAGNYEQYF.